What follows describes a single T cell receptor beta chain. As yet, its antigen is unknown. This sample was included in a study of a mutant IDH1 vaccine in newly diagnosed glioma. Whole-study context: Following radiotherapy alone, or alongside temozolomide cycles, vaccination was started after an interval of 4-6 weeks. Pretreatment consisted of radiotherapy, temozolomide, or both, with most receiving both. The treated population exhibited a male proportion of about 60%, a female proportion of about 38%, and a mean age of about 40 years.

Broader study findings: Vaccine-induced immune responses were detected in 93.3% of patients.

TCRdb keeps only in-frame clones here, not all; method: immunoSEQ multiplex PCR. The sample yields about 56,000 clones, about 90% seen once. Time point in this sample: week 5, during vaccination. Doses comprised 300 ug of mutant IDH1 20-mer peptide each, plus topical imiquimod. Between the trimmed V and J ends, which lost 1 base and 7 bases, there was a span of 7 bases. There are 12 residues in the CDR3. Germline V gives CDR1 SGHNT, CDR2 YYREEE (reference sequence). The chain employs TRBV5-4 and TRBJ2-3; no clear D gene. The receptor's source is a woman between 40 and 50 years old with glioma. This specimen was PBMCs, taken from a glioma patient whose treatment included an IDH1 peptide vaccine. The CDR3 bases are TGTGCCAGCAGCTTGTCTGGTAATACGCAGTATTTT. Translating it yields CASSLSGNTQYF.